The rows below give T cell receptor beta chains drawn from one sample of a study of blood T cell repertoires in COVID-19. Libraries were prepared by immunoSEQ multiplex PCR; TCRdb keeps only in-frame clonotypes and omits some of them. The sample records about 53,000 clones, just over 85% being singletons. The sequenced material came from peripheral blood. Receptor source: a man in his 70s with active COVID-19. Both conserved end residues are part of each CDR3. Each record gives: V gene, clone size, J gene, D gene, CDR3 DNA, CDR3 protein. The D gene is left open where the match is weak. Clone size appears in some rows only: once, few, many, or a class for an expanded clone.

>TRBV6-2/TRBV6-3|NA|TRBJ2-7|NA
TGTGCCAGCAGTTACACAACAGGTAGCGAGCAGTACTTC
CASSYTTGSEQYF
>TRBV6-6|NA|TRBJ2-5|NA
TGTGCCAGCAGTTACGGACCCCCGGAGGGTAAGACCCAGTACTTC
CASSYGPPEGKTQYF
>TRBV7-2|NA|TRBJ1-2|TRBD1
TGTGCCAGCAGCCCCCAAGGGGGCGATGGCTACACCTTC
CASSPQGGDGYTF
>TRBV6-1|NA|TRBJ2-4|TRBD1
TGTGCCAGCAGTGAAACCAGGGGGCGCATTCAGTACTTC
CASSETRGRIQYF
>TRBV29-1|few|TRBJ2-3|TRBD2
TGCAGCGTGGCCGGGACTAGCGGGTATAGCACAGATACGCAGTATTTT
CSVAGTSGYSTDTQYF
>TRBV6-6|NA|TRBJ2-7|TRBD2
TGTGCCAGCAGTTACTCACAGGGACTAGCCGCCTACGAGCAGTACTTC
CASSYSQGLAAYEQYF
>TRBV29-1|few|TRBJ2-1|NA
TGCAGCGTGGAGAGCTCCTACAATGAGCAGTTCTTC
CSVESSYNEQFF
>TRBV27|NA|TRBJ1-6|NA
TGTGCCAGCAGTCCAAGGGGCGGATGGAATTCACCCCTCCACTTT
CASSPRGGWNSPLHF
>TRBV2|NA|TRBJ2-7|NA
TGTGCCAGCAGTGAATGGTTGAAGGGGCCGACCGCCTACGAGCAGTACTTC
CASSEWLKGPTAYEQYF
>TRBV27|NA|TRBJ1-5|TRBD1
TGTGCCAGCAGATCCGACAGGGGCCCGTATCAGCCCCAGCATTTT
CASRSDRGPYQPQHF
>TRBV9|NA|TRBJ1-5|TRBD1
TGTGCCAGCAGCATCACAGGGGGTCCCAATCAGCCCCAGCATTTT
CASSITGGPNQPQHF
>TRBV7-8|NA|TRBJ2-7|NA
TGTGCCAGCAGCTTAGCCCGGGGGACGGGGTTCGAGCAGTACTTC
CASSLARGTGFEQYF
>TRBV7-2|NA|TRBJ1-3|NA
TGTGCCAGCAGCTTAGGGACTGACTCTGGAAACACCATATATTTT
CASSLGTDSGNTIYF
>TRBV6-5|NA|TRBJ2-2|NA
TGTGCCAGCAGAACCACAGGGAACACCGGGGAGCTGTTTTTT
CASRTTGNTGELFF
>TRBV5-5|NA|TRBJ2-3|NA
TGTGCCAGCAGCTTTGGCAGGGGAACGACTAGCACAGATACGCAGTATTTT
CASSFGRGTTSTDTQYF
>TRBV7-3|once|TRBJ2-1|NA
TGTGCCAGCAGCGTGGAGCCCTCCTACAATGAGCAGTTCTTC
CASSVEPSYNEQFF
>TRBV7-2|NA|TRBJ2-1|NA
TGTGCCAGCAGCTTGGTTAGTCAGGGGATGTGGAATGAGCAGTTCTTC
CASSLVSQGMWNEQFF
>TRBV14|NA|TRBJ1-1|NA
TGTGCCAGCAGCCAAAATAATATTGGAGGAGCTTTCTTT
CASSQNNIGGAFF
>TRBV20-1|once|TRBJ2-7|NA
TGCAGTGCTAGCTATTTCTACGAGCAGTACTTC
CSASYFYEQYF
>TRBV7-3|few|TRBJ2-1|NA
TGTGCCAGCAGCCCGGGGGGCACTGAGCAGTTCTTC
CASSPGGTEQFF
>TRBV7-2|NA|TRBJ1-5|NA
TGTGCCAGCAGCTTAGGGGGGGTGCGGGGGAATCAGCCCCAGCATTTT
CASSLGGVRGNQPQHF
>TRBV27|NA|TRBJ1-5|TRBD1
TGTGCCAGCAGTCGGGACAGGGGGCGCAATCAGCCCCAGCATTTT
CASSRDRGRNQPQHF
>TRBV2|once|TRBJ2-2|TRBD2
TGTGCCAGCAGTGAAGTCCTAGCGGGGGGGAGCGGGGAGCTGTTTTTT
CASSEVLAGGSGELFF
>TRBV2|few|TRBJ2-7|NA
TGTGCCAGCAGGGAGGACTACTACTACGAGCAGTACTTC
CASREDYYYEQYF
>TRBV15|NA|TRBJ2-6|NA
TGTGCCACCAGCAGAGGAACGACTGTTCGAACCAACGTCCTGACTTTC
CATSRGTTVRTNVLTF